This passage covers 17 T cell receptor beta chains from one sample sequenced in a study of T cells in women clearing cervical HPV infection. TCRdb's table, derived via immunoSEQ multiplex PCR, lists solely in-frame clones and lacks some. The sample's table shows 30,000 to 40,000 clones. Material for sequencing was blood buffy coat. The origin of the receptors is a woman between 18 and 75 years old with a cervical HPV16 infection that either progressed to CIN3+ or cleared (not recorded which).

About this clone itself: The read halts 3 residues ahead of the CDR3 end, with the missing end drawn from the germline J gene. The V call is TRBV7-6, the J call TRBJ2-1; D is unclear. V dropped 7 bases and J dropped 4 bases, with 11 bases sitting between them. The CDR3 spans 13 residues. Germline V gives CDR1 SGHVS, CDR2 FNYEAQ. The CDR3 here is CASTPVTYNEQFF. CDR3 DNA, as far as it was read: TGTGCCAGCACACCAGTCACGTACAATGAG. Combining the CDR3 with reference TRBV7-6 and TRBJ2-1 gives the whole variable domain GAGVSQSPRYKVTKRGQDVALRCDPISGHVSLYWYRQALGQGPEFLTYFNYEAQQDKSGLPNDRFSAERPEGSISTLTIQRTEQRDSAMYRCASTPVTYNEQFFGPGTRLTVL.

A note on this clone: The DNA ends 3 residues before the CDR3 does, and the rest of the CDR3 is filled in from the germline J gene. The chain links TRBV20-1 to TRBJ2-7; 7 bases map to TRBD2. The CDR3 runs 15 residues. The V gene end was trimmed by 1 base and the J gene end by 3 bases; junction bases not matched to a gene: 9. Looked up from germline, CDR1 is DFQATT and CDR2 is SNEGSKA (reference sequence). The CDR3 bases that were read are TGCAGTGCTAGAGGCTCGGGACGGGGGGTCTACGAG. Translating it yields CSARGSGRGVYE. The CDR3 in full is CSARGSGRGVYEQYF.

As concerns this clone: The read ends 3 residues shy of where the CDR3 ends; the end is completed using the germline J gene. The identical CDR3 is also encoded by other nucleotide sequences in the sample. The V and J genes are TRBV5-1 and TRBJ1-3; a possible D gene is TRBD1 (6 bases). V was shortened by 6 bases and J by 8 bases, with 9 bases between the two germline ends. CDR1 is SGHRS and CDR2 is YFSETQ in the germline V gene. The CDR3 extends over 11 amino acids. The CDR3 protein is CASKQGDTIYF. Incomplete CDR3 DNA: TGCGCCAGCAAACAGGGAGACACC.

As to this clone: The sequenced fragment ends 3 residues before the CDR3 boundary, so the rest is inferred from the germline J gene. The V and J genes are TRBV6-2 or TRBV6-3 and TRBJ2-3, with D perhaps matching TRBD2 (6 bases). Germline CDR1 is MNHEY and CDR2 is SVGEGT. The CDR3 loop spans 15 amino acids. The V and J ends lost 6 bases and 4 bases respectively, with 17 bases between them. The DNA read from the CDR3 is TGTGCCAGCAGCAAGCTCGGAGGGCCCTCAGATACG. The encoded protein is CASSKLGGPSDT. The full CDR3 sequence reads CASSKLGGPSDTQYF.

This CDR3 is CASSPLPGQLNYGQYF. CDR3 DNA, as far as it was read: TGTGCCAGCTCACCACTACCGGGACAGTTAAACTATGGT. The chain is built from TRBV18 and TRBJ2-4, with 7 bases aligning to TRBD1. The DNA ends 3 residues before the CDR3 does, and the rest of the CDR3 is filled in from the germline J gene. Per the germline V gene, CDR1 is KGHSH and CDR2 is LQKENI. This CDR3 comprises 16 residues.

Points on this clone: The CDR3 end falls 3 residues outside the read, so it is completed with the germline J gene. This chain joins TRBV20-1 and TRBJ2-4, with D tentatively TRBD1 (5 bases). CDR3 length: 13 residues. The germline gives CDR1 DFQATT, CDR2 SNEGSKA (reference sequence). V lost 3 bases, J lost 8 bases, and 14 bases lay in between. Partial CDR3 DNA: TGCAGTGCTAGGGACCTAAAAGGGGACATT. It encodes CSARDLKGDI. The whole CDR3 is CSARDLKGDIQYF.

CDR3 DNA, as far as it was read: TGTGCCAGCAGCTTGGTTCAGGGGGCGGACATT. It translates to CASSLVQGADI. The whole CDR3 protein reads CASSLVQGADIQYF. The J gene is TRBJ2-4, the V gene TRBV5-6, with TRBD1 matching over 8 bases. With the read ending 3 residues before the CDR3 end, the germline J gene is used to fill in that end. Germline V lookup: CDR1 SGHDT, CDR2 YYEEEE. This CDR3 is 14 amino acids long. V gave up 0 bases and J gave up 8 bases; unmatched junction bases: 4.

CDR3 DNA, as far as it was read: TGTGCCAGCAGCTTGGGGGGCCACGAG. This gives the protein CASSLGGHE. The entire CDR3 is CASSLGGHEQYF. V usage is TRBV5-6 and J usage is TRBJ2-7; perhaps TRBD1 as D (5 bases). From the germline J gene comes the end of the CDR3, since the read stops 3 residues before it. Trimming left V 0 bases short and J 5 bases short, with 6 bases between. The germline gives CDR1 SGHDT, CDR2 YYEEEE. CDR3 length equals 12 residues.

As concerns this clone: The missing CDR3 end, 3 residues past where the read stops, is filled in from the germline J gene. This sequence joins TRBV11-3 and TRBJ2-1; weak D call: TRBD2 (6 bases). The CDR3 has 15 amino acids. Trimming pared 5 bases from V and 5 bases from J, leaving 16 bases between. Germline CDR1 and CDR2: SGHNT and YENEEA. Incomplete CDR3 DNA: TGTGCCAGCAGCCAAAGAGGGATAGCGGACAATGAG. Translating it yields CASSQRGIADNE. From start to end, the CDR3 is CASSQRGIADNEQFF.

With regard to this clone: The read ends 3 residues early relative to the CDR3; the germline J gene fills the gap. This chain connects TRBV2 to TRBJ2-5; TRBD2 matches 10 bases. Germline lookup yields CDR1 SNHLY and CDR2 FYNNEI. Trimming removed 5 bases from V and 1 base from J; junction bases left unmatched: 1. The CDR3 spans 14 residues. The CDR3 loop is CASSSGGAQETQYF. The part of the CDR3 DNA that was read is TGTGCCAGCAGTAGCGGGGGGGCCCAAGAGACC.

Note on this clone: The read terminates 3 residues before the CDR3 end, so the remaining end is supplied by the germline J gene. V and J are TRBV11-3 and TRBJ2-2; 8 bases fit TRBD2. Germline assignment: CDR1 SGHNT and CDR2 YENEEA. There are 14 residues in the CDR3. J gave up 4 bases and V 5 bases, and 3 bases lay outside the gene matches. CDR3 loop: CASSRTSRTGELFF. The DNA read from the CDR3 is TGTGCCAGCAGCCGGACTAGCCGCACCGGGGAG. Supplemented by reference TRBV11-3 and TRBJ2-2, the full variable domain reads EAGVVQSPRYKIIEKKQPVAFWCNPISGHNTLYWYLQNLGQGPELLIRYENEEAVDDSQLPKDRFSAERLKGVDSTLKIQPAELGDSAVYLCASSRTSRTGELFFGEGSRLTVL.

About this clone itself: The read gets to within 3 residues of the CDR3 end, and the germline J gene fills in the rest. V is TRBV5-1 and J is TRBJ2-5; the D is unclear. Trimming took off 2 bases at V and 1 base at J, with 9 bases between the two ends. The CDR3 covers 14 residues. Looked up from germline, CDR1 is SGHRS and CDR2 is YFSETQ. This chain's CDR3 is CASSFYGGQETQYF. The CDR3 DNA, read in part, is TGCGCCAGCAGCTTCTACGGCGGCCAAGAGACC.

Turning to this clone: The read terminates 3 residues ahead of where the CDR3 ends, so the germline J gene completes it. The rearrangement links TRBV5-4 to TRBJ2-5; the match to TRBD2 covers 8 bases. The trim removed 3 bases at V and 2 bases at J, leaving 3 bases unmatched. This CDR3 is built from 14 residues. CDR1 is SGHNT, CDR2 YYREEE, per germline (reference sequence). This chain's CDR3 is CASSSPGGQETQYF. CDR3 DNA (partial): TGTGCCAGCAGCTCCCCGGGGGGGCAAGAGACC.

Concerning this clone: From the germline J gene comes the end of the CDR3, since the read stops 3 residues before it. The J gene is TRBJ2-3, the V gene TRBV7-2; the match to TRBD1 covers 8 bases. Germline V gene sequence: CDR1 SGHTA, CDR2 FQGNSA. After removal of 7 bases from V and 1 base from J, the junction contained 4 bases not matched to a gene. The CDR3 runs 14 residues. The covered CDR3 bases are TGTGCCAGCAATCAACAGGGGGGCACAGATACG. It specifies CASNQQGGTDT. The CDR3 in full is CASNQQGGTDTQYF.

Worth noting for this clone: The observed sequence ends 3 residues before the CDR3 terminus, with the missing tail filled in from the germline J gene. The chain links TRBV5-5 to TRBJ1-5; TRBD1 might be the D (5 bases). V lost 0 bases and J 9 bases, leaving 13 bases between the germline ends. Germline-derived CDR1 and CDR2 are SGHKS and YYEKEE (reference sequence). The length of the CDR3 is 14 residues. This CDR3 is CASSLAVGAGPQHF. The CDR3 bases that were read are TGTGCCAGCAGCTTGGCCGTTGGGGCAGGGCCC.

On this clone: The read is 3 residues too short to cover the CDR3 end, so that end is filled in from the germline J gene. The V gene is TRBV7-9, the J gene TRBJ2-7, with D possibly matching TRBD2 (5 bases). Trimming removed 2 bases from V and 0 bases from J, with 11 bases in between. The CDR3 is made up of 15 amino acids. Germline-derived CDR1 and CDR2 are SEHNR and FQNEAQ (reference sequence). The sequenced part of the CDR3 DNA is TGTGCCAGCAGCTTATCAGGCGGGCGCTCCTACGAG. It yields the protein CASSLSGGRSYE. The whole CDR3 is CASSLSGGRSYEQYF.

Points on this clone: The read terminates 3 residues before the CDR3 end, so the remaining end is supplied by the germline J gene. The chain recombines TRBV7-3 with TRBJ1-5, with D unclear. The V end lost 0 bases, the J end lost 5 bases, and 5 bases lay between the germline ends. Germline assignment: CDR1 SGHTA and CDR2 FQGTGA. The CDR3 length is 13 residues. The CDR3 DNA, read in part, is TGTGCCAGCAGCTTAACCCCTCATCAGCCC. The encoded protein is CASSLTPHQP. From start to end, the CDR3 is CASSLTPHQPQHF.